Included here is one T cell receptor beta chain sequence, with context. Its specificity is not known. The sample originates from a study of shared clonotypes between healthy human individuals. Study-level background: Every donor yielded three CD4 naive, three CD4 memory, two CD8 naive and one CD8 memory plate.

Genomic DNA of each subset was evenly split across several immunoSEQ plates. Profiled with immunoSEQ multiplex PCR; TCRdb holds only in-frame clones, not every one. This table holds under 850,000 clones, about 91% found once. Study-wide results and caveats: Donors were few, which limited the genetic and exposure-history diversity represented. Exclusively blood specimens were collected; tissue repertoires likely differ.

V gave up 2 bases and J gave up 2 bases; unmatched junction bases: 6. Germline CDR1 MDHEN, CDR2 SYDVKM. This CDR3 contains 16 residues. As defined, naive CD8 cells were CD45RO-negative and positively selected for CCR7, with terminally differentiated effector memory CD45RA+ cells excluded. The chain is built from TRBV28 and TRBJ2-3, with TRBD2 matching over 8 bases. The sequenced sample consisted of naive CD8+ T cells sorted from blood. The sequence came from a man under 40 in good health. CDR3 protein: CASSLRTSRNTDTQYF. Here the CDR3 DNA reads TGTGCCAGCAGTTTACGGACTAGCAGAAACACAGATACGCAGTATTTT.